Listed below are T cell receptor beta chains from one sample, sequenced in a study of breast tumors, draining lymph nodes, adjacent tissues. TCRdb fed the multiplex PCR reads into MiXCR, producing one record per CDR3 protein. The sample holds about 89,000 distinct CDR3 sequences; 25% to 35% are singletons and the top ten take 8.1%. Sequencing was carried out using axillary lymph node tissue. These receptors came from a female donor with breast cancer. Some clones in this sample may be carry-over from other donors' samples. Both conserved end residues are part of each CDR3. A D gene is named only where the DNA matches it firmly. Clone size is given for some rows only: seen once, a few or many times, or a class if the clone is expanded.

v_call: TRBV11-3; d_call: NA; clone_size: many; j_call: TRBJ1-3; cdr3_nt: TGTGCCAGCAGCAAACGGCCCCGGGGCTCTGGAAACACCATATATTTT; cdr3_aa: CASSKRPRGSGNTIYF
v_call: TRBV12-3/TRBV12-4; d_call: NA; clone_size: many; j_call: TRBJ2-5; cdr3_nt: TGTGCCAGCAGTTTTGGCCAGGGAGGCGGAGAGACCCAGTACTTC; cdr3_aa: CASSFGQGGGETQYF
v_call: TRBV7-8; d_call: NA; clone_size: many; j_call: TRBJ2-7; cdr3_nt: TGTGCCAGCAGCTTAGCCCCAGCAGCCTACGAGCAGTACTTC; cdr3_aa: CASSLAPAAYEQYF
v_call: TRBV28; d_call: NA; clone_size: NA; j_call: TRBJ2-7; cdr3_nt: TGTGCCAGCAGTCGGGACCTAACCTACGAGCAGTACTTC; cdr3_aa: CASSRDLTYEQYF
v_call: TRBV6-5; d_call: TRBD1; clone_size: NA; j_call: TRBJ1-2; cdr3_nt: TGTGCCAGCAGGACAGGGTTATTCGGAAACACCTTC; cdr3_aa: CASRTGLFGNTF
v_call: TRBV27; d_call: TRBD1; clone_size: many; j_call: TRBJ1-2; cdr3_nt: TGTGCCAGCAAACAACCCACAGGGGGCAACTATGGCTACACCTTC; cdr3_aa: CASKQPTGGNYGYTF
v_call: TRBV20-1; d_call: NA; clone_size: NA; j_call: TRBJ2-3; cdr3_nt: TGCAGTGCTAGCGCCGGGACTGGGGCTTACAATGAGCAGTATTTT; cdr3_aa: CSASAGTGAYNEQYF
v_call: TRBV20-1; d_call: TRBD1; clone_size: NA; j_call: TRBJ1-4; cdr3_nt: TGCAGTGCGAGGCAGGGGGTTAATGAAACACTGTTTTTT; cdr3_aa: CSARQGVNETLFF
v_call: TRBV19; d_call: TRBD1; clone_size: many; j_call: TRBJ1-5; cdr3_nt: TGTGCCAGTACCTCGACAGGGAGTCAGCCCCAGCATTTT; cdr3_aa: CASTSTGSQPQHF
v_call: TRBV30; d_call: NA; clone_size: many; j_call: TRBJ1-6; cdr3_nt: TGTGCCTGTCGGTGGCGAACTTCCGAGACCACTAATTCACCCCTCCACTTT; cdr3_aa: CACRWRTSETTNSPLHF
v_call: TRBV7-9; d_call: NA; clone_size: many; j_call: TRBJ1-1; cdr3_nt: TGTGCCAGCAGCTTCGGACAGACCACTGAAGCTTTCTTT; cdr3_aa: CASSFGQTTEAFF
v_call: TRBV25-1; d_call: TRBD1; clone_size: many; j_call: TRBJ2-5; cdr3_nt: TGTGCCAGCCCAATCGGGGGTACCGGGACAGGGGGCCGGGAGACCCAGTACTTC; cdr3_aa: CASPIGGTGTGGRETQYF
v_call: TRBV29-1; d_call: TRBD2; clone_size: NA; j_call: TRBJ2-6; cdr3_nt: TGCAGCGTTGCTGGACTAGCGGTTAAGGAACGCTCTGGGGCCAACGTCCTGACTTTC; cdr3_aa: CSVAGLAVKERSGANVLTF
v_call: TRBV7-3; d_call: TRBD2; clone_size: once; j_call: TRBJ2-3; cdr3_nt: TGTGCCAGCAGCACGACTAGCGGGAGTGAGCAGTATTTT; cdr3_aa: CASSTTSGSEQYF
v_call: TRBV28; d_call: NA; clone_size: many; j_call: TRBJ1-5; cdr3_nt: TGTGCCAGCAGTTTGCCTGGGGACAATCAGCCCCAGCATTTT; cdr3_aa: CASSLPGDNQPQHF
v_call: TRBV10-3; d_call: TRBD1; clone_size: many; j_call: TRBJ2-2; cdr3_nt: TGTGCCATCAGTGGCAGGGGGACACCGAACACCGGGGAGCTGTTTTTT; cdr3_aa: CAISGRGTPNTGELFF
v_call: TRBV30; d_call: NA; clone_size: many; j_call: TRBJ1-2; cdr3_nt: TGTGCCTGGACCAGGCCTGGGTATGGCTACACCTTC; cdr3_aa: CAWTRPGYGYTF
v_call: TRBV27; d_call: NA; clone_size: many; j_call: TRBJ1-2; cdr3_nt: TGTGCCAGCAGTTCTCGACAGGAGGGGGGCTACACCTTC; cdr3_aa: CASSSRQEGGYTF
v_call: TRBV30; d_call: TRBD2; clone_size: few; j_call: TRBJ2-3; cdr3_nt: TGTGCCTGGAGCGGGACTAGCCGCACAGATACGCAGTATTTT; cdr3_aa: CAWSGTSRTDTQYF
v_call: TRBV5-8; d_call: NA; clone_size: many; j_call: TRBJ2-3; cdr3_nt: TGTGCCAGCAGCTTGGTTCCGGGGTCCGGTCGAGATACGCAGTATTTT; cdr3_aa: CASSLVPGSGRDTQYF
v_call: TRBV7-8; d_call: TRBD2; clone_size: many; j_call: TRBJ2-1; cdr3_nt: TGTGCCAGCAGCTTGAGGACTAGCGGGGTTCGGGAGCAGTTCTTC; cdr3_aa: CASSLRTSGVREQFF
v_call: TRBV7-2; d_call: NA; clone_size: NA; j_call: TRBJ2-7; cdr3_nt: TGTGCCGGCAGCGCGGGGCAGGGATCAAACGAGCAGTACTTC; cdr3_aa: CAGSAGQGSNEQYF
v_call: TRBV5-4; d_call: NA; clone_size: NA; j_call: TRBJ1-1; cdr3_nt: TGTGCCAGCAGTTTTTCAGGGTCAGTGACTGAAGCTTTCTTT; cdr3_aa: CASSFSGSVTEAFF
v_call: TRBV29-1; d_call: NA; clone_size: many; j_call: TRBJ2-5; cdr3_nt: TGCAGCGTATGGACCCAAGAGACCCAGTACTTC; cdr3_aa: CSVWTQETQYF
v_call: TRBV13; d_call: NA; clone_size: many; j_call: TRBJ2-5; cdr3_nt: TGTGCCAGCAGCGATAGCACATCGAGGACCCAGTACTTC; cdr3_aa: CASSDSTSRTQYF
v_call: TRBV11-2; d_call: TRBD1; clone_size: few; j_call: TRBJ2-1; cdr3_nt: TGTGCCAGCAGCTTACGAACAGGGGCCCCCCACAATGAGCAGTTCTTC; cdr3_aa: CASSLRTGAPHNEQFF
v_call: TRBV12-3/TRBV12-4; d_call: TRBD1; clone_size: NA; j_call: TRBJ1-5; cdr3_nt: TGTGCCAGCAGTACCGGACAGGTCCAAGAGACCCAGCATTTT; cdr3_aa: CASSTGQVQETQHF
v_call: TRBV19; d_call: TRBD1; clone_size: many; j_call: TRBJ2-1; cdr3_nt: TGTGCCACCAAGACCGGGACAGGCTACAATGAGCAGTTCTTC; cdr3_aa: CATKTGTGYNEQFF
v_call: TRBV5-8; d_call: NA; clone_size: many; j_call: TRBJ2-3; cdr3_nt: TGTGCCAGCAGCTTGGAAGCCACAGATACGCAGTATTTT; cdr3_aa: CASSLEATDTQYF
v_call: TRBV6-6; d_call: NA; clone_size: many; j_call: TRBJ1-5; cdr3_nt: TGTGCCAGCAGAGCCGAGGTAGCGGTCTCTAATCAGCCCCAGCATTTT; cdr3_aa: CASRAEVAVSNQPQHF
v_call: TRBV5-6; d_call: NA; clone_size: NA; j_call: TRBJ1-2; cdr3_nt: TGTGCCAGCACACATGACAGCGTCTATGGCTACACCTTC; cdr3_aa: CASTHDSVYGYTF
v_call: TRBV3-1; d_call: NA; clone_size: NA; j_call: TRBJ2-4; cdr3_nt: TGTCCCAGCAGCCTCCGGGAAGAAGGAAACATTCAGTACTTC; cdr3_aa: CPSSLREEGNIQYF
v_call: TRBV18; d_call: NA; clone_size: many; j_call: TRBJ1-5; cdr3_nt: TGTGCCAGCTCACCTCAGGGAGGCAATCAGCCCCAGCATTTT; cdr3_aa: CASSPQGGNQPQHF
v_call: TRBV28; d_call: NA; clone_size: many; j_call: TRBJ1-5; cdr3_nt: TGTGCCAGCAGTCCCGCTGGGGGACGGGATAGCAATCAGCCCCAGCATTTT; cdr3_aa: CASSPAGGRDSNQPQHF
v_call: TRBV5-1; d_call: TRBD1; clone_size: NA; j_call: TRBJ1-6; cdr3_nt: TGCGCCGGCAGCGAGTCCGACAGGGGGGCCTATAACTCACCCCTCCACTTT; cdr3_aa: CAGSESDRGAYNSPLHF
v_call: TRBV20-1; d_call: NA; clone_size: many; j_call: TRBJ1-2; cdr3_nt: TGCAGTGCTAGATCCCCGGGACTGGGAGGACTATATGGCTACACCTTC; cdr3_aa: CSARSPGLGGLYGYTF
v_call: TRBV20-1; d_call: NA; clone_size: NA; j_call: TRBJ1-3; cdr3_nt: TGCAGTGCTAGGTGGGGCCGGGGATACACCATATATTTT; cdr3_aa: CSARWGRGYTIYF
v_call: TRBV30; d_call: NA; clone_size: NA; j_call: TRBJ2-7; cdr3_nt: TGTGCCTGGGGGGGAGACAGCCACTACGAGCAGTACTTC; cdr3_aa: CAWGGDSHYEQYF
v_call: TRBV7-3; d_call: TRBD1; clone_size: many; j_call: TRBJ2-7; cdr3_nt: TGTGCCAGCAGCTTATCAGGGGGCTACGAGCAGTACTTC; cdr3_aa: CASSLSGGYEQYF
v_call: TRBV3-1; d_call: NA; clone_size: few; j_call: TRBJ1-1; cdr3_nt: TGTGCCAGCAGCCAAGATACTGATCTTGGAGCTTTCTTT; cdr3_aa: CASSQDTDLGAFF
v_call: TRBV15; d_call: NA; clone_size: many; j_call: TRBJ2-1; cdr3_nt: TGTGCCACCAGCAGAGGGGCAGGAGGTGGTGAGCAGTTCTTC; cdr3_aa: CATSRGAGGGEQFF
v_call: TRBV15; d_call: NA; clone_size: NA; j_call: TRBJ1-2; cdr3_nt: TGTGCCACCAGCAGCAAGGGGGAGAACTATGGCTACACCTTC; cdr3_aa: CATSSKGENYGYTF
v_call: TRBV29-1; d_call: TRBD2; clone_size: NA; j_call: TRBJ2-1; cdr3_nt: TGCAGCGTTGATTGGACTAGCTCCTACAATGAGCAGTTCTTC; cdr3_aa: CSVDWTSSYNEQFF
v_call: TRBV6-2/TRBV6-3; d_call: NA; clone_size: many; j_call: TRBJ2-3; cdr3_nt: TGTGCCAGCACATCACCCCGGTCCCCCACGGATACGCAGTATTTT; cdr3_aa: CASTSPRSPTDTQYF
v_call: TRBV12-3/TRBV12-4; d_call: TRBD2; clone_size: many; j_call: TRBJ2-3; cdr3_nt: TGTGCCAGCACCACTAGCGGGAGGGCCATAGATACGCAGTATTTT; cdr3_aa: CASTTSGRAIDTQYF
v_call: TRBV5-4; d_call: NA; clone_size: NA; j_call: TRBJ2-1; cdr3_nt: TGTGCCAGCAGCTTGGTACGTGGGTCCTACAATGAGCAGTTCTTC; cdr3_aa: CASSLVRGSYNEQFF